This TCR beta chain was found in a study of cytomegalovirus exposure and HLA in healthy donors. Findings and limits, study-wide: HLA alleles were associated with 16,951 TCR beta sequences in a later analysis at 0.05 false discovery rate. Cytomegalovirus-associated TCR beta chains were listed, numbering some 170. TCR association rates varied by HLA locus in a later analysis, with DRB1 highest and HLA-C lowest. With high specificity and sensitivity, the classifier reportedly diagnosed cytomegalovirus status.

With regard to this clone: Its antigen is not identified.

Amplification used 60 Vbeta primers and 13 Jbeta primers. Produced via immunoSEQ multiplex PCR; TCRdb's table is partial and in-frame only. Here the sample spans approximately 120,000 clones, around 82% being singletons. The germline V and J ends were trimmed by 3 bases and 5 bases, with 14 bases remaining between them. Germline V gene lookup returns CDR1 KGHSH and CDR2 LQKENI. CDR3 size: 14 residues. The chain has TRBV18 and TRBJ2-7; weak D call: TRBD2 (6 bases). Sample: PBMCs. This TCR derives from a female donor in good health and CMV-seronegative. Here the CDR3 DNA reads TGTGCCAGCTCACCGGGAGGCTTCGGAGACGAGCAGTACTTC. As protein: CASSPGGFGDEQYF.